Sequencing of this T cell receptor beta chain was carried out in a study of shared clonotypes between healthy human individuals. Trimming took 1 base from V and 6 from J, leaving 7 bases between them. The V gene's germline CDR1 is MNHEY and CDR2 SMNVEV (reference sequence). There are 13 residues in the CDR3. Profiling relied on immunoSEQ multiplex PCR, and the TCRdb table lists in-frame clones only, not all of them. The sample contains about 2 million clones, about 94% of which appear only once. Study-wide points: Relative to memory subsets, naive subsets generally showed larger estimated richness.

The sample holds one count of this clone. Its cognate antigen is unknown. Distinct nucleotide sequences in the sample also encode this CDR3. As defined, naive CD8 cells were CD45RO-negative and positively selected for CCR7, with terminally differentiated effector memory CD45RA+ cells excluded. The sequenced material came from naive CD8+ T cells sorted from blood. This sequence joins TRBV27 and TRBJ2-1, with D unresolved. This TCR was recovered from a man aged 18-30 years in good health. In DNA, the CDR3 is TGTGCCAGCAGTTTATTAGGTTCCAATGAGCAGTTCTTC. Translating gives CASSLLGSNEQFF.